This record concerns one TCR beta chain sequence. The antigen is unknown. This sample was taken from a study of T cells expressing NK-cell markers. Study information: Seven of eight sequenced donors tested HCMV-seropositive; one tested seronegative.

Germline CDR1 SGHTA, CDR2 FQGNSA. CDR3 length: 15 residues. Whole-study results and caveats: Dominance of the CD3+CD56-NKG2C+ fraction by these clonotypes also held in a handful of donors.

TCRdb reprocessed the 5' RACE reads, keeping one entry per CDR3 protein, no DNA. The sample has about 390,000 distinct CDR3 sequences. The clonotype comes from a woman in her forties or fifties in good health. The sample consisted of blood T cells: a sorted CD56 or NKG2C T cell subset, CD4+ or CD8+ T cells, or bulk PBMC T cells (not recorded which). The chain combines TRBV7-2 with TRBJ2-5. The CDR3 sequence is CASSLDPILKETQYF.